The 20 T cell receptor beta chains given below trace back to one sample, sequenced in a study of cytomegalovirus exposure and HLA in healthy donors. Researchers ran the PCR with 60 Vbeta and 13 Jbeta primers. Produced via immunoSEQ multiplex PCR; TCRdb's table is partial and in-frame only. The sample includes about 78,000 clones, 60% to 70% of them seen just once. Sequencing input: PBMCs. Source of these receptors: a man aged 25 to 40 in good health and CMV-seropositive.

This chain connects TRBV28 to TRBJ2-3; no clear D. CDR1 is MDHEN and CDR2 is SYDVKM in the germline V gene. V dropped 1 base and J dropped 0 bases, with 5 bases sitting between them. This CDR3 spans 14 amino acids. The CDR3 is CASSLSSSTDTQYF. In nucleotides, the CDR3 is TGTGCCAGCAGTTTATCTAGTAGCACAGATACGCAGTATTTT.

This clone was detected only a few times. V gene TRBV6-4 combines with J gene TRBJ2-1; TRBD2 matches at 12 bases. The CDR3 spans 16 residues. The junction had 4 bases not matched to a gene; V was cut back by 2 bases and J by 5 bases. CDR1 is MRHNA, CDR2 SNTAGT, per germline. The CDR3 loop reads CASSDTGTSGHNEQFF. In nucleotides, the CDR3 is TGTGCCAGCAGTGACACCGGGACTAGCGGGCACAATGAGCAGTTCTTC.

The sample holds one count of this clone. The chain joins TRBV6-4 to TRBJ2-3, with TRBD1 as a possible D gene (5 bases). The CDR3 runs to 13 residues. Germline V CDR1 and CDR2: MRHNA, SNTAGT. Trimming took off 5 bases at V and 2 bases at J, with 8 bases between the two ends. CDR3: CASSLTDTDTQYF. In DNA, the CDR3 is TGTGCCAGCAGTTTGACAGACACAGATACGCAGTATTTT.

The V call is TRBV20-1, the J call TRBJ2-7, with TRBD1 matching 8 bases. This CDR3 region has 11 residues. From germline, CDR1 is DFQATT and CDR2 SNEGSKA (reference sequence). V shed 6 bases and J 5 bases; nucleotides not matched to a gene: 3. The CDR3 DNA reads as TGCAGTGCGCTGACAGGGGACGAGCAGTACTTC. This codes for CSALTGDEQYF.

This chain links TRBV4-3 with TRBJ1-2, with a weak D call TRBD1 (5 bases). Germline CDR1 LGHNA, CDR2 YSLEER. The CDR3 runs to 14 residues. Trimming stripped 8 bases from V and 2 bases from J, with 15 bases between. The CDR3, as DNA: TGCGCCAGCGCCCCGACAGAACTAAACTATGGCTACACCTTC. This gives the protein CASAPTELNYGYTF.

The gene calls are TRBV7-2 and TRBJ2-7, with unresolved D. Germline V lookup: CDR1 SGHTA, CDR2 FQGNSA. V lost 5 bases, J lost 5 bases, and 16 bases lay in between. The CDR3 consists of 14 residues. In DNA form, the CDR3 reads TGTGCCAGCAGCCCCCAGGTCCAGGTGAACGAGCAGTACTTC. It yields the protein CASSPQVQVNEQYF.

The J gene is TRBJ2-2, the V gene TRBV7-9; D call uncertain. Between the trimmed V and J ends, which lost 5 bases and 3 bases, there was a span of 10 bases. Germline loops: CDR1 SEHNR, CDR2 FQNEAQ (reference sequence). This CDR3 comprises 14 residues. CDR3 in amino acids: CASSLVGDTGELFF. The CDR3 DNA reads TGTGCCAGCAGCCTAGTCGGTGACACCGGGGAGCTGTTTTTT.

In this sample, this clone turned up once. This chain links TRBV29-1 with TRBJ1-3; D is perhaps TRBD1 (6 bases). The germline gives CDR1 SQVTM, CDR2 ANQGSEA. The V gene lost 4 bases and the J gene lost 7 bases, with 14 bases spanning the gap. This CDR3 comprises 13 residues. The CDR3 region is CSVAGSTGNTIYF. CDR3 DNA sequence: TGCAGCGTTGCAGGGTCAACAGGGAACACCATATATTTT.

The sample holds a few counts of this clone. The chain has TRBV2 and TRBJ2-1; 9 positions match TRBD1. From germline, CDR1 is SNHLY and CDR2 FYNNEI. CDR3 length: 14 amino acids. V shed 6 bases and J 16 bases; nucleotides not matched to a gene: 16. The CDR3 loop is CASRTGTGPPVGFF. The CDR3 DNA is TGTGCCAGCAGAACCGGGACAGGGCCCCCGGTGGGTTTCTTC.

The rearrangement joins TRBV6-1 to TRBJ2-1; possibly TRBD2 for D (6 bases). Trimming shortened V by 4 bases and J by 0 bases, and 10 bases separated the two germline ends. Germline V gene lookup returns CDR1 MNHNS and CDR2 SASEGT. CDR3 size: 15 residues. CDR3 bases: TGTGCCAGCAGTGTCCGGGGGAGCTCCTACAATGAGCAGTTCTTC. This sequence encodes CASSVRGSSYNEQFF.

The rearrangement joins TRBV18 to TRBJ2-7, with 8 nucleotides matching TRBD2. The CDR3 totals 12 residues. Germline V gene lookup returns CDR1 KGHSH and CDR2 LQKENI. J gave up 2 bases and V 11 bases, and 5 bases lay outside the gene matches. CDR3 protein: CAAGREAYEQYF. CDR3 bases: TGTGCCGCCGGGAGGGAGGCCTACGAGCAGTACTTC.

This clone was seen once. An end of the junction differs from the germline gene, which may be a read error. The CDR3 loop is CASRLDRGRAVEQFF. The CDR3 DNA is TGTGCCAGCAGATTAGATCGCGGGAGGGCAGTTGAGCAGTTCTTC. The chain joins TRBV7-9 to TRBJ2-1; 9 bases map to TRBD2. CDR1 and CDR2 from the germline V gene are SEHNR and FQNEAQ (reference sequence). The CDR3 runs 15 residues.

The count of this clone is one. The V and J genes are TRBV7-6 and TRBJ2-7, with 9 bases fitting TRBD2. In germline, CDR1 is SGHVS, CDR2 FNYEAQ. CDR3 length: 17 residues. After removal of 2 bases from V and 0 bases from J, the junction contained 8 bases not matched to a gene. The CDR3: CASSLMASGVNSYEQYF. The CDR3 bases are TGTGCCAGCAGCTTAATGGCTAGCGGGGTTAACTCCTACGAGCAGTACTTC. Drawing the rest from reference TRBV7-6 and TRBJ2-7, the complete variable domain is GAGVSQSPRYKVTKRGQDVALRCDPISGHVSLYWYRQALGQGPEFLTYFNYEAQQDKSGLPNDRFSAERPEGSISTLTIQRTEQRDSAMYRCASSLMASGVNSYEQYFGPGTRLTVT.

CDR3 residues: CATSMRQNVADTQYF. The CDR3 DNA reads TGTGCCACCAGCATGCGACAGAATGTTGCAGATACGCAGTATTTT. This chain joins TRBV15 and TRBJ2-3; D perhaps matches TRBD1 (5 bases). This CDR3 comprises 15 residues. Trimming pared 4 bases from V and 4 bases from J, leaving 15 bases between. The germline gives CDR1 LNHNV, CDR2 YYDKDF (reference sequence). The entire variable domain, with the rest obtained from reference TRBV15 and TRBJ2-3, is as follows: DAMVIQNPRYQVTQFGKPVTLSCSQTLNHNVMYWYQQKSSQAPKLLFHYYDKDFNNEADTPDNFQSRRPNTSFCFLDIRSPGLGDTAMYLCATSMRQNVADTQYFGPGTRLTVL.

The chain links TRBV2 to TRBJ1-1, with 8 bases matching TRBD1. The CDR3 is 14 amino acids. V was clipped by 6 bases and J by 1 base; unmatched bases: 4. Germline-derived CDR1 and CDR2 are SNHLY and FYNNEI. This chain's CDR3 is CASRDRVENTEAFF. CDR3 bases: TGTGCCAGCAGGGACAGGGTAGAGAACACTGAAGCTTTCTTT.

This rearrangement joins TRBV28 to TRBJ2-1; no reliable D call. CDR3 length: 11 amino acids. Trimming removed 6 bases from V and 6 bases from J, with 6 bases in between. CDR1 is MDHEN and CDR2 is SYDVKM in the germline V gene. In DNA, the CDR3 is TGTGCCAGCAGGGGCCCCAATGAGCAGTTCTTC. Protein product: CASRGPNEQFF.

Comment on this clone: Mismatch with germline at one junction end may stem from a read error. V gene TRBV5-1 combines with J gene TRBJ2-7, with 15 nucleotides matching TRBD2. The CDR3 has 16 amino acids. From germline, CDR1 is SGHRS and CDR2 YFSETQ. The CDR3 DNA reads TGCGCCGGCAGCTTGGGACTAGCGGGGGGACGTCCCGAGCAGTACTTC. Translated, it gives CAGSLGLAGGRPEQYF.

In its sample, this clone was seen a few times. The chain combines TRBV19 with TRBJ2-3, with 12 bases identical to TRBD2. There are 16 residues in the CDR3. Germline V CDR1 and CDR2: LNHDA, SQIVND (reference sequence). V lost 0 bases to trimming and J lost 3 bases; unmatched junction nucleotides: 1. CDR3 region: CASSIDGLAGTDTQYF. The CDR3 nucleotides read TGTGCCAGTAGTATAGATGGACTAGCGGGGACAGATACGCAGTATTTT.

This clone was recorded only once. CDR3 protein: CASSPVPEAGYNEQFF. The CDR3 DNA sequence: TGTGCCAGCAGCCCGGTCCCTGAGGCGGGGTACAATGAGCAGTTCTTC. The chain carries TRBV5-5 and TRBJ2-1; a weak D match, TRBD2 (6 bases). Germline V CDR1 and CDR2: SGHKS, YYEKEE (reference sequence). V shed 4 bases and J shed 4 bases, with 18 bases lying between them. The CDR3 is 16 amino acids.

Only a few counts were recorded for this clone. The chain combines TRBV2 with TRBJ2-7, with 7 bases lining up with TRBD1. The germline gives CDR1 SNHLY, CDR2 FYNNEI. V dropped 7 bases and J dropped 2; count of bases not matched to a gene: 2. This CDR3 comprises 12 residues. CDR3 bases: TGTGCCAGCAAAGACAGGGCCTACGAGCAGTACTTC. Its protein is CASKDRAYEQYF.